This entry describes one T cell receptor (beta chain). What it binds is unknown. This specimen comes from a study of cytomegalovirus exposure and HLA in healthy donors. Study-wide findings and caveats: HLA allele associations emerged for around 16,000 TCR beta sequences in a later analysis, at 0.05 false discovery rate.

Researchers ran the PCR with 60 Vbeta and 13 Jbeta primers. The table came from immunoSEQ multiplex PCR; TCRdb's copy has only in-frame clones and leaves some out. In the table there are around 100,000 clones, roughly 80% of which are singletons. The source of this sequence is a man in his fifties or sixties in good health and CMV-seropositive. The sample taken for sequencing was PBMCs.

CDR3: CASNDRGDQPQHF. CDR3 sequence (DNA): TGTGCCAGCAATGACAGGGGAGATCAGCCCCAGCATTTT. This rearrangement joins TRBV6-1 to TRBJ1-5; 8 bases fit TRBD1. The CDR3 contains 13 residues. The trim removed 7 bases at V and 5 bases at J, leaving 4 bases unmatched. Germline CDR1 and CDR2: MNHNS and SASEGT.